This TCR beta chain originates from a study of OX40 agonist ivuxolimab in advanced cancers. As for the study in general: With ivuxolimab, an agonistic anti-OX40 (CD134) antibody, patients were treated. General study findings and limits: There were also nonresponders showing low normalized T-cell clonal expansion. More expanded clones were seen, on average, in CD8+ T cells than in CD4+. Individuals who were partial responders at 0.1-3.0 mg/kg had clonal expansion that ranked among the lowest.

Measured with immunoSEQ multiplex PCR; TCRdb has only the in-frame clones, and not every one. The table has about 110,000 clones, more than 70% seen once; the top ten hold less than 0.35%. With respect to this clone: Its antigen is not identified.

The receptor comes from an adult with an advanced solid tumor such as melanoma, head and neck, liver or kidney cancer. Sequenced here: CD4+ or CD8+ T cells sorted from blood, sampled in a trial of the OX40 agonist ivuxolimab.

The CDR3 bases are TGTGCCAGCAGCCCCAGCGGGAACACTGAAGCTTTCTTT. Amino acid sequence: CASSPSGNTEAFF. The chain uses TRBV6-5 and TRBJ1-1; D is undetermined. Germline V gives CDR1 MNHEY, CDR2 SVGAGI. This CDR3 is built from 13 residues. V was cut by 6 bases and J by 1 base, with 9 bases left in between.